This T cell receptor (beta chain) stems from a study of shared clonotypes between healthy human individuals. Several immunoSEQ 96-well plates shared each subset's DNA, each plate a replicate. The sorted-subset replicate PCRs were given roughly 200 ng DNA, which is approximately 30,000 T cell genomes. Using immunoSEQ multiplex PCR, the repertoire was profiled, and TCRdb retains in-frame clones only, with some absent. The sample lists 2 million to 3 million clones, 90% to 95% occurring once. A word on this clone: Its antigen is not known.

Germline values: CDR1 MGHRA, CDR2 YSYEKL. The length of the CDR3 is 14 residues. V was trimmed by 1 base and J by 7 bases, leaving 11 bases between them. Findings of the study overall: Donor scarcity curtailed the genetic and exposure-history diversity represented herein. Naive subsets, compared against memory subsets, generally had larger estimated richness values.

J is TRBJ2-1 and V is TRBV4-1; TRBD2 is a possible D gene (6 bases). The specimen sequenced was naive CD4+ T cells sorted from blood. Subset indicated: CD45RA+ positively selected. The clonotype was recovered from a man aged 18 to 29 in good health. CDR3 residues: CASSQGRERNEQFF. The CDR3 DNA reads as TGCGCCAGCAGCCAAGGCCGGGAGAGGAATGAGCAGTTCTTC.